This TCR beta chain was recovered during a study of early T cells in non-severe SARS-CoV-2 infection. Study results and limitations: The VDJdb matching leaned toward anti-spike CD8 responses and overlooked private and CD4 specificities.

Per germline, CDR1 SEHNR and CDR2 FQNEAQ (reference sequence). The germline V and J ends were trimmed by 5 bases and 8 bases, with 13 bases remaining between them. CDR3 length: 13 amino acids. Separate cDNA molecules each had unique molecular identifiers attached to them. One entry per CDR3 protein, called by TCRdb with MiXCR from the 5' RACE reads. The repertoire holds about 50,000 distinct CDR3 sequences, with about 9.3% as singletons. Many counts were recorded for this clonotype. Its matching antigen is unknown. The sample consisted of whole blood. This TCR derives from an adult who was a healthcare worker with PCR-confirmed SARS-CoV-2 infection or an uninfected control (not recorded which). This chain connects TRBV7-9 to TRBJ2-4; weak D call: TRBD2 (6 bases). CDR3 in amino acids: CASSRDLVDIQYF. CDR3 coding DNA: TGTGCCAGCAGCCGGGACTTGGTGGACATTCAGTACTTC.